The 22 T cell receptor beta chains in this list originate from one sample, sequenced in a study of shared clonotypes between healthy human individuals. The table came from immunoSEQ multiplex PCR; TCRdb's copy has only in-frame clones and leaves some out. The sample contains more than 1,200,000 clones, 98% to 99% of which appear only once. Sequenced: naive CD4+ T cells sorted from blood. As for subset: CD45RA+ positively selected. These receptors all stem from a man aged 25-45 years in good health.

This rearrangement joins TRBV7-9 to TRBJ1-2; D unresolved. The CDR3 loop spans 14 amino acids. CDR1 and CDR2 (germline): SEHNR, FQNEAQ (reference sequence). V was shortened by 1 base and J by 0 bases, with 6 bases between the two germline ends. Here the CDR3 DNA reads TGTGCCAGCAGCTTAGACAGCACTAACTATGGCTACACCTTC. Protein product: CASSLDSTNYGYTF.

The gene calls are TRBV19 and TRBJ2-5, with D possibly being TRBD1 or TRBD2 (5 bases each). Per germline, CDR1 LNHDA and CDR2 SQIVND (reference sequence). This CDR3 contains 13 residues. Between the trimmed V and J ends, which lost 4 bases and 7 bases, there was a span of 13 bases. CDR3: CASSTEGTRTQYF. For the CDR3, the DNA is TGTGCCAGTAGTACAGAAGGGACGCGGACCCAGTACTTC.

The gene calls are TRBV7-9 and TRBJ2-4, with D perhaps matching TRBD2 (6 bases). V lost 1 base to trimming and J lost 6 bases, with 16 bases between them. This CDR3 comprises 16 residues. Germline CDR1 is SEHNR and CDR2 is FQNEAQ (reference sequence). CDR3 residues: CASSLGRDRLPNIQYF. The CDR3 region has the DNA TGTGCCAGCAGCTTAGGGCGGGATCGCCTACCAAACATTCAGTACTTC. Drawing the rest from reference TRBV7-9 and TRBJ2-4, the complete variable domain is DTGVSQNPRHKITKRGQNVTFRCDPISEHNRLYWYRQTLGQGPEFLTYFQNEAQLEKSRLLSDRFSAERPKGSFSTLEIQRTEQGDSAMYLCASSLGRDRLPNIQYFGAGTRLSVL.

The chain combines TRBV18 with TRBJ1-5; D call uncertain. The germline V gene has CDR1 KGHSH and CDR2 LQKENI. The CDR3 loop spans 15 amino acids. Trimming removed 4 bases at V and 2 bases at J, with 12 bases between. In nucleotides, the CDR3 is TGTGCCAGCTCACTGGGTACTTCAGGCAATCAGCCCCAGCATTTT. Protein: CASSLGTSGNQPQHF.

The chain couples TRBV29-1 to TRBJ2-5, with D possibly matching TRBD2 (5 bases). Trimming took 4 bases from V and 5 from J, leaving 17 bases between them. The CDR3 consists of 14 residues. Per germline, CDR1 SQVTM and CDR2 ANQGSEA. The CDR3 spells CSVALGPGSETQYF. For the CDR3, the DNA is TGCAGCGTTGCCTTAGGTCCGGGATCGGAGACCCAGTACTTC.

The chain recombines TRBV4-1 with TRBJ2-2; 9 nucleotides line up with TRBD1. The junction had 3 bases not matched to a gene; V was cut back by 5 bases and J by 5 bases. The CDR3 loop spans 14 amino acids. Germline assignment: CDR1 MGHRA and CDR2 YSYEKL. The CDR3 reads CASSETGGTGELFF. The CDR3 nucleotides read TGCGCCAGCAGCGAGACAGGGGGAACCGGGGAGCTGTTTTTT.

The rearrangement links TRBV7-2 to TRBJ2-2, with 15 bases aligning to TRBD2. V was pared by 5 bases and J by 9 bases, with 7 bases of the junction left unmatched. Germline V lookup: CDR1 SGHTA, CDR2 FQGNSA. The CDR3 covers 16 residues. The CDR3 reads CASSRTSGRDDRELFF. CDR3 nucleotide sequence: TGTGCCAGCAGCCGGACTAGCGGGAGGGATGACCGGGAGCTGTTTTTT.

This sequence joins TRBV11-2 and TRBJ2-1, with D perhaps given as TRBD1 or TRBD2 (5 bases each). V lost 2 bases and J lost 5, with 13 bases in between. The CDR3 spans 15 residues. Germline CDR1 reads SGHAT; CDR2 reads FQNNGV. DNA for the CDR3: TGTGCCAGCAGCTTAATACGAGGGACCAACAATGAGCAGTTCTTC. Translated: CASSLIRGTNNEQFF.

V gene TRBV7-8 combines with J gene TRBJ1-5, with 8 bases lining up with TRBD1. Germline trimming cut 3 bases from V and 4 bases from J; bases unmatched to any gene: 8. This CDR3 contains 16 residues. The V gene's germline CDR1 is SGHVS and CDR2 FQNEAQ. This chain's CDR3 is CASSLTTGGRNQPQHF. CDR3 bases: TGTGCCAGCAGCTTGACCACAGGGGGTCGGAATCAGCCCCAGCATTTT.

Only one count was recorded for this clone. CDR3 protein: CASSPVGGHHGYTF. The CDR3 DNA reads as TGTGCCAGCAGTCCGGTAGGGGGGCATCATGGCTACACCTTC. This chain connects TRBV25-1 to TRBJ1-2; possibly TRBD1 for D (6 bases). The germline V and J ends were trimmed by 5 bases and 6 bases, with 16 bases remaining between them. This CDR3 is 14 amino acids long. Per germline, CDR1 MGHDK and CDR2 SYGVNS.

About this clone itself: The sample holds other DNA sequences that translate to the same CDR3. The chain recombines TRBV19 with TRBJ2-1; 12 bases agree with TRBD2. The CDR3 consists of 14 residues. The germline V gene has CDR1 LNHDA and CDR2 SQIVND (reference sequence). Germline trimming cut 4 bases from V and 9 bases from J; bases unmatched to any gene: 4. CDR3 residues: CASSTTSGRSEQFF. CDR3 bases: TGTGCCAGTAGTACGACTAGCGGGAGATCTGAGCAGTTCTTC.

Only one count was recorded for this clone. In the same sample, other DNA sequences code for this CDR3. The CDR3 coding sequence is TGCGCCAGCAGCCCGACAGGGAACACTGAAGCTTTCTTT. This codes for CASSPTGNTEAFF. This chain links TRBV5-1 with TRBJ1-1, with D possibly being TRBD1 (6 bases). The germline V gene encodes CDR1 SGHRS and CDR2 YFSETQ. The CDR3 runs to 13 residues. Between the trimmed V and J ends, which lost 4 bases and 1 base, there was a span of 8 bases.

J is TRBJ1-1 and V is TRBV5-1, with D unresolved. CDR3 size: 13 residues. The V and J ends lost 1 base and 0 bases respectively, with 4 bases between them. The germline gives CDR1 SGHRS, CDR2 YFSETQ. CDR3 DNA sequence: TGCGCCAGCAGCTTGACAATGAACACTGAAGCTTTCTTT. Amino acid sequence: CASSLTMNTEAFF.

The chain employs TRBV5-1 and TRBJ2-5, with TRBD1 matching over 10 bases. CDR1 and CDR2 (germline): SGHRS, YFSETQ. V lost 4 bases, J lost 2 bases, and 8 bases stayed unmatched. The CDR3 is made up of 16 amino acids. The CDR3 DNA is TGCGCCAGCAGCCCCCCGACAGGGGGCTCACAAGAGACCCAGTACTTC. Amino acid sequence: CASSPPTGGSQETQYF.

The chain has TRBV18 and TRBJ2-5; TRBD2 is a possible D gene (5 bases). V gave up 4 bases and J gave up 1 base, with 10 bases separating them. Per germline, CDR1 KGHSH and CDR2 LQKENI. CDR3 length: 14 amino acids. In nucleotides, the CDR3 is TGTGCCAGCTCACAAAGCGGAAGCCAAGAGACCCAGTACTTC. Its translation: CASSQSGSQETQYF.

The chain recombines TRBV7-2 with TRBJ1-1; 10 bases align to TRBD1. The germline V gene has CDR1 SGHTA and CDR2 FQGNSA. CDR3 size: 15 residues. Trimming took 6 bases from V and 0 from J; bases not matched to a gene: 4. The DNA for the CDR3 is TGTGCCAGCAGGGCAGACAGGGGGCTGAACACTGAAGCTTTCTTT. Translation gives CASRADRGLNTEAFF.

The genes are TRBV2 and TRBJ2-1; D might be TRBD1 (5 bases). V lost 1 base and J 4 bases, leaving 11 bases between the germline ends. The CDR3 is 15 amino acids. Per germline, CDR1 SNHLY and CDR2 FYNNEI. CDR3: CASSEEAGQYNEQFF. The CDR3 bases are TGTGCCAGCAGTGAAGAGGCAGGGCAGTACAATGAGCAGTTCTTC.

The chain is built from TRBV27 and TRBJ2-2, with unresolved D. This CDR3 has 15 residues. V lost 8 bases and J lost 1, with 14 bases in between. CDR1 and CDR2 (germline): MNHEY, SMNVEV (reference sequence). The CDR3 spells CASGDLRRNTGELFF. The CDR3 DNA reads TGTGCCAGCGGGGATCTTCGGAGGAACACCGGGGAGCTGTTTTTT.

This chain links TRBV5-6 with TRBJ2-7; 11 positions agree with TRBD2. This CDR3 comprises 16 residues. Germline trimming cut 4 bases from V and 1 base from J; bases unmatched to any gene: 7. The germline V gene has CDR1 SGHDT and CDR2 YYEEEE. The CDR3: CASSPGLAGRSYEQYF. The CDR3 coding sequence is TGTGCCAGCAGCCCCGGACTAGCGGGCCGATCCTACGAGCAGTACTTC.

This clone was seen a single time. The same CDR3 arises from other DNA sequences in this sample as well. The V gene is TRBV5-4, the J gene TRBJ2-7; either TRBD1 or TRBD2 may fit D (5 bases each). The CDR3 runs 13 residues. V lost 1 base, J lost 2 bases, and 7 bases lay in between. CDR1 is SGHNT and CDR2 is YYREEE in the germline V gene (reference sequence). DNA of the CDR3: TGTGCCAGCAGCTTGCCGGGGCCCTACGAGCAGTACTTC. This gives the protein CASSLPGPYEQYF. The complete variable domain, with remaining parts taken from reference TRBV5-4 and TRBJ2-7, reads ETGVTQSPTHLIKTRGQQVTLRCSSQSGHNTVSWYQQALGQGPQFIFQYYREEENGRGNFPPRFSGLQFPNYSSELNVNALELDDSALYLCASSLPGPYEQYFGPGTRLTVT.

CDR3 DNA sequence: TGCGCCAGCAGCTTGGGTCGGGCCGCGATCTACGAGCAGTACTTC. Encoded protein: CASSLGRAAIYEQYF. The chain is built from TRBV5-1 and TRBJ2-7; D remains ambiguous. Looked up from germline, CDR1 is SGHRS and CDR2 is YFSETQ. The CDR3 has 15 amino acids. V lost 0 bases to trimming and J lost 3 bases, with 13 bases between them.

The chain links TRBV28 to TRBJ2-3, with 9 bases matching TRBD2. The ends lost 2 bases at V and 2 bases at J; junction bases unmatched: 14. The CDR3 totals 19 residues. Per the germline V gene, CDR1 is MDHEN and CDR2 is SYDVKM. CDR3: CASSLNSGSRRWNTDTQYF. The CDR3 nucleotides read TGTGCCAGCAGTTTAAATAGCGGGAGCAGGAGGTGGAACACAGATACGCAGTATTTT.